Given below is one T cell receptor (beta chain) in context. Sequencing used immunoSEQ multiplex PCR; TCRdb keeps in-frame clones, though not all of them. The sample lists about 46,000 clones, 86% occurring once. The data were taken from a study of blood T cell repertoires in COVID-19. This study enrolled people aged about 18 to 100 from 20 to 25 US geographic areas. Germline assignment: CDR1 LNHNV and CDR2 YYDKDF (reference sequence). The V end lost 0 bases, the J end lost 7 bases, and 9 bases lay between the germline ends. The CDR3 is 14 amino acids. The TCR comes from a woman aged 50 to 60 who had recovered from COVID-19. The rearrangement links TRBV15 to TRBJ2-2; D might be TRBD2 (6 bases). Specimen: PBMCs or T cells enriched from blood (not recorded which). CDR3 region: CATSRDRGSGELFF. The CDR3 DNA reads TGTGCCACCAGCAGAGATCGGGGGAGCGGGGAGCTGTTTTTT.